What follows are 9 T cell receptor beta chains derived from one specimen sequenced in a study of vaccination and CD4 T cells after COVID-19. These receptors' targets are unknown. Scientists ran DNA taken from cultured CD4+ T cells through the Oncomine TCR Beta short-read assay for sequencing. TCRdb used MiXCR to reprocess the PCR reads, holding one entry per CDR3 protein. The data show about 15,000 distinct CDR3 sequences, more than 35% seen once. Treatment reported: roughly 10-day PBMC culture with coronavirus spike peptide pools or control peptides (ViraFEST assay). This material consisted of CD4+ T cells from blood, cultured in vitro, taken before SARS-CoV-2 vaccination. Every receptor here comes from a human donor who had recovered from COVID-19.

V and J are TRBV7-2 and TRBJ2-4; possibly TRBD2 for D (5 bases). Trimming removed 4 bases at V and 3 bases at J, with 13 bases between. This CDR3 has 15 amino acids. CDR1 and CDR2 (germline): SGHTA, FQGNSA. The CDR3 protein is CASSSGVVFKNIQYF. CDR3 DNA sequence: TGTGCCAGCAGCTCCGGGGTGGTTTTCAAAAACATTCAGTACTTC.

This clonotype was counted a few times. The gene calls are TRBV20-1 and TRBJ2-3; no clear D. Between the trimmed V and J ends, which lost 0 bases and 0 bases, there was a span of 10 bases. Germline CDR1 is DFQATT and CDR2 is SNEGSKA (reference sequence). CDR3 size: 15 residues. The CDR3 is CSARDLSTSTDTQYF. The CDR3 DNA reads TGCAGTGCTAGAGACCTTTCGACAAGCACAGATACGCAGTATTTT.

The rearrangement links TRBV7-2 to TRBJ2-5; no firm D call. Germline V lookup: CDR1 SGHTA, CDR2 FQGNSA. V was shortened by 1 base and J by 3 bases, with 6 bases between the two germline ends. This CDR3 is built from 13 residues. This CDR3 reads CASSLGPKETQYF. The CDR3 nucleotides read TGTGCCAGCAGCTTAGGGCCGAAAGAGACCCAGTACTTC.

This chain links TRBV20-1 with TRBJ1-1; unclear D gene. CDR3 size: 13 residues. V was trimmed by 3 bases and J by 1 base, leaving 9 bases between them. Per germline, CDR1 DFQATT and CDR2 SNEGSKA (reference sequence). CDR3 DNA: TGCAGTGCTAGTGGGCCGGGGAACACTGAAGCTTTCTTT. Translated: CSASGPGNTEAFF.

The CDR3 nucleotides read TGCGCCAGCAGTGAATCGGGACAGGGAGAGACCCAGTACTTC. This gives the protein CASSESGQGETQYF. The chain employs TRBV10-1 and TRBJ2-5, with 9 bases that match TRBD1. The CDR3 spans 14 residues. Trimming at V came to 3 bases and at J to 4 bases, leaving 3 bases not matched to a gene. Germline CDR1 and CDR2: WNHNN and SYGVQD (reference sequence).

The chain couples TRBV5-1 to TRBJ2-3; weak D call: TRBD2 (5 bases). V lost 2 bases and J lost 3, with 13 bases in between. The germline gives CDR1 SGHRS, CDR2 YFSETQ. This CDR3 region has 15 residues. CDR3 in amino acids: CASSLRGVATDTQYF. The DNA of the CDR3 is TGCGCCAGCAGCTTACGGGGAGTAGCAACAGATACGCAGTATTTT.

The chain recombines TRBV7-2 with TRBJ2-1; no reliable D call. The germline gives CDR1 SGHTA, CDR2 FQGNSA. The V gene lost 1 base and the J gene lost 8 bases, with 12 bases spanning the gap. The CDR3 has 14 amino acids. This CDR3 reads CASSLEGLGHEQFF. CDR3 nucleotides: TGTGCCAGCAGCTTAGAAGGGCTAGGCCATGAGCAGTTCTTC.

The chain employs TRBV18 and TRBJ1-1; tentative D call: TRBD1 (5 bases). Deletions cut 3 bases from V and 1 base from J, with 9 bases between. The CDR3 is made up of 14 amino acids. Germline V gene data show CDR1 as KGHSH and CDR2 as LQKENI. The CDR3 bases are TGTGCCAGCTCACCCTCGGGGGAGAACACTGAAGCTTTCTTT. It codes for CASSPSGENTEAFF.

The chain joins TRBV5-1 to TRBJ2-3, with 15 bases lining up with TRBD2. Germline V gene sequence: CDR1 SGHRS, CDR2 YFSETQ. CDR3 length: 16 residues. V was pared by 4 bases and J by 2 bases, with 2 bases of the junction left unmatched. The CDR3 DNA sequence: TGCGCCAGCAGCCGGACTAGCGGGGGGGCCACAGATACGCAGTATTTT. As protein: CASSRTSGGATDTQYF.